The clone carrying this TCR beta chain came up a few times. This sample is drawn from a study of T cells in Graves' hyperthyroidism and ophthalmopathy. There were TCR beta CDR3 regions amplified from RNA transcripts. TCR CDR3 regions were first amplified by RT-PCR with HTBI primers. Via MiXCR, TCRdb re-called the multiplex PCR reads, giving one row per CDR3 protein. The repertoire holds some 490,000 distinct CDR3 sequences, with 20% to 25% as singletons. The CDR3 consists of 14 residues. CDR1 is KGHDR and CDR2 is SFDVKD in the germline V gene. Between the trimmed V and J ends, which lost 7 bases and 3 bases, there was a span of 12 bases.

The receptor was derived from a woman in her 70s with Graves' ophthalmopathy. Input material: blood. The chain is built from TRBV24-1 and TRBJ1-5; perhaps TRBD1 as D (6 bases). CDR3 loop: CATSRGSFNQPQHF. CDR3 DNA sequence: TGTGCCACCAGCAGGGGTTCCTTCAATCAGCCCCAGCATTTT.